Listed below are T cell receptor beta chains from one sample, sequenced in a study of Graves' ophthalmopathy and Graves' hyperthyroidism. One entry per CDR3 protein, called by TCRdb with MiXCR from the multiplex PCR reads. The table has 650,000 to 900,000 distinct CDR3 sequences, roughly two fifths seen once. The sequenced sample was peripheral blood. The receptor set was obtained from an adult man with Graves' ophthalmopathy. The CDR3 runs from the conserved cysteine through the conserved F or W. The D gene is left open where the match is weak. Clone size appears in some rows only: once, few, many, or a class for an expanded clone.

abundance	v_gene	j_gene	d_gene	CDR3aa	CDR3nt
many	TRBV2	TRBJ1-5	.	CASSTGLGNQPQHF	TGTGCCAGCAGTACAGGTTTGGGCAATCAGCCCCAGCATTTT
.	TRBV2	TRBJ2-5	TRBD1	CASPPPSRGRETQYF	TGTGCCAGCCCACCACCGAGCAGGGGGCGTGAGACCCAGTACTTC
.	TRBV24-1	TRBJ1-1	.	CATSARGGKGTEAFF	TGTGCCACCAGTGCCCGCGGCGGGAAGGGGACTGAAGCTTTCTTT
.	TRBV12-3/TRBV12-4	TRBJ1-2	.	CASSPSGADYGYTF	TGTGCCAGCAGCCCCTCGGGGGCCGACTATGGCTACACCTTC
once	TRBV24-1	TRBJ1-5	TRBD1	CASSYLGQGSYQPQHF	TGTGCCAGCAGTTACTTAGGACAGGGGAGCTATCAGCCCCAGCATTTT
.	TRBV10-3	TRBJ1-4	.	CATGPGLGNEKLFF	TGTGCCACCGGGCCCGGGCTAGGTAATGAAAAACTGTTTTTT
many	TRBV20-1	TRBJ1-2	.	CSARGLDGYTF	TGCAGTGCTAGAGGTCTGGATGGCTACACCTTC
few	TRBV6-1	TRBJ1-2	.	CASSEGGFYGYTF	TGTGCCAGCAGTGAAGGGGGGTTCTATGGCTACACCTTC
.	TRBV7-2	TRBJ2-3	.	CASSLRVGRITDTQYF	TGTGCCAGCAGCTTACGAGTCGGCCGCATCACAGATACGCAGTATTTT
many	TRBV10-3	TRBJ1-6	.	CAIRRADEPLHF	TGTGCCATCAGACGGGCGGACGAACCCCTCCACTTT
few	TRBV10-3	TRBJ1-5	.	CASSQGSDSNQPQHF	TGTGCCAGCAGTCAGGGTAGTGATAGCAATCAGCCCCAGCATTTT
.	TRBV10-3	TRBJ1-5	.	CATGEWGRETQHF	TGTGCCACTGGGGAGTGGGGCAGGGAGACCCAGCATTTT
.	TRBV5-6	TRBJ1-1	.	CASSGIAEAFF	TGTGCCAGTTCAGGGATCGCTGAAGCTTTCTTT
.	TRBV19	TRBJ2-1	TRBD2	CASSILTSGGPRSYNEQFF	TGTGCCAGTAGTATTCTAACTAGCGGGGGCCCCCGCTCCTACAATGAGCAGTTCTTC
.	TRBV7-9	TRBJ2-7	TRBD2	CASSPSIRLAGQSYEQYF	TGTGCCAGCAGCCCGAGTATCAGACTAGCGGGACAATCCTACGAGCAGTACTTC
few	TRBV25-1	TRBJ2-7	.	CASRPDTYEQYF	TGTGCCAGCAGACCGGACACCTACGAGCAGTACTTC
many	TRBV2	TRBJ2-7	TRBD1	CASVTGQAYEQYF	TGTGCCAGTGTGACAGGGCAGGCTTACGAGCAGTACTTC
.	TRBV25-1	TRBJ1-6	.	CASSERLTREPHSPLHF	TGTGCCAGCAGTGAGCGACTGACGAGGGAGCCGCATTCACCCCTCCACTTT
many	TRBV15	TRBJ1-2	TRBD1	CATSRDILRDREYGYTF	TGTGCCACCAGCAGAGATATACTCCGGGACAGGGAATATGGCTACACCTTC
.	TRBV2	TRBJ1-1	.	CASSGPRTGINTEAFF	TGTGCCAGCAGTGGCCCGCGCACAGGGATCAACACTGAAGCTTTCTTT
.	TRBV25-1	TRBJ1-6	.	CASSVGTGGNSPLHF	TGTGCCAGCAGTGTAGGGACCGGCGGTAATTCACCCCTCCACTTT
.	TRBV7-3	TRBJ1-1	.	CASSQVGFRELNTEAFF	TGCGCCAGCAGCCAAGTGGGGTTTCGGGAATTGAACACTGAAGCTTTCTTT
.	TRBV24-1	TRBJ1-2	TRBD1	CATSDLRTGGVYGYTF	TGTGCCACCAGTGATCTGCGGACAGGGGGCGTCTATGGCTACACCTTC
.	TRBV6-5	TRBJ1-2	TRBD1	CASSYDRGDYGYTF	TGTGCCAGCAGTTACGACAGGGGTGACTATGGCTACACCTTC
many	TRBV15	TRBJ1-3	.	CATSRAGSLHSGNTIYF	TGTGCCACCAGCAGAGCGGGATCTTTACACTCTGGAAACACCATATATTTT
.	TRBV4-3	TRBJ1-1	.	CASSQSMRNTEAFF	TGCGCCAGCAGCCAATCAATGCGGAACACTGAAGCTTTCTTT
.	TRBV25-1	TRBJ1-6	TRBD1	CAWSVTGGDSPLHF	TGTGCCTGGAGTGTAACAGGGGGCGATTCACCCCTCCACTTT
.	TRBV25-1	TRBJ1-3	.	CASSRQGYGNTIYF	TGTGCCAGCAGCCGTCAGGGGTACGGAAACACCATATATTTT
.	TRBV7-9	TRBJ1-4	.	CANSVPQGYNEELFF	TGTGCCAACAGCGTGCCCCAGGGGTATAATGAAGAACTGTTTTTT
.	TRBV7-2	TRBJ2-7	TRBD2	CASSLGTSGNYEQYF	TGCGCCAGCAGCCTCGGGACTAGCGGGAATTACGAGCAGTACTTC
few	TRBV6-1	TRBJ1-2	TRBD1	CASSSRGAGYTF	TGTGCCAGCAGTTCCAGGGGGGCTGGCTACACCTTC
.	TRBV7-9	TRBJ2-7	TRBD1	CAGSSTGNNYEQYF	TGTGCCGGCAGCTCGACAGGGAATAACTACGAGCAGTACTTC
.	TRBV10-2	TRBJ1-1	.	CASSEQDRGPPTFF	TGCGCCAGCAGTGAGCAGGACAGAGGACCCCCCACTTTCTTT
few	TRBV28	TRBJ1-1	.	CASIQAEAFF	TGTGCCAGCATCCAGGCTGAAGCTTTCTTT
.	TRBV5-1	TRBJ1-6	TRBD1	CASSLLGDSLFHF	TGCGCCAGCAGCTTGTTGGGGGACAGCCTCTTCCACTTT
many	TRBV20-1	TRBJ1-1	.	CSAPASGTEAFF	TGCAGTGCCCCTGCCTCGGGCACTGAAGCTTTCTTT
few	TRBV6-5	TRBJ1-4	TRBD1	CASSPGTGIGEKLFF	TGTGCCAGCAGTCCCGGGACAGGGATAGGTGAAAAACTGTTTTTT
few	TRBV29-1	TRBJ2-5	TRBD1	CSAQTGPGETQYF	TGCAGCGCCCAGACAGGGCCCGGAGAGACCCAGTACTTC
few	TRBV14	TRBJ1-3	.	CASSQEGTRGDTIYF	TGTGCCAGCAGCCAAGAGGGGACTCGAGGTGACACCATATATTTT
.	TRBV2	TRBJ1-1	.	CASSYSRQRGTEAFF	TGTGCCAGCAGTTACTCGCGGCAGAGGGGGACTGAAGCTTTCTTT
.	TRBV20-1	TRBJ1-5	.	CSARVSNNQPQHF	TGCAGTGCTCGGGTGTCCAATAATCAGCCCCAGCATTTT
few	TRBV13	TRBJ2-7	TRBD2	CASKRTSGGEYEQYF	TGTGCCAGCAAGCGGACTAGCGGGGGGGAGTACGAGCAGTACTTC
few	TRBV19	TRBJ2-5	.	CASSYGRVETQYF	TGTGCCAGCAGTTACGGCCGCGTGGAGACCCAGTACTTC
few	TRBV2	TRBJ2-6	.	CASSEGRGAGANVLTF	TGTGCCAGCAGTGAAGGTCGAGGCGCTGGGGCCAACGTCCTGACTTTC
.	TRBV10-3	TRBJ1-1	.	CAISDRFPNTEAFF	TGTGCCATCAGTGACCGTTTCCCGAACACTGAAGCTTTCTTT
.	TRBV20-1	TRBJ1-5	TRBD1	CSARDYRGYSNQPQHF	TGCAGTGCTAGAGACTACAGGGGTTATAGCAATCAGCCCCAGCATTTT
.	TRBV2	TRBJ2-1	.	CASSEFFGSNWQFF	TGTGCCAGCAGTGAATTCTTCGGTAGTAACTGGCAGTTCTTC
few	TRBV24-1	TRBJ1-5	.	CATSDPRRNQPQHF	TGTGCCACCAGTGACCCTCGAAGGAATCAGCCCCAGCATTTT
.	TRBV5-1	TRBJ2-7	.	CASRFNTARAYEQYF	TGCGCCAGCAGATTCAACACGGCGAGGGCCTACGAGCAGTACTTC
few	TRBV11-2	TRBJ1-1	.	CASRPQGNTEAFF	TGTGCCAGCAGACCTCAGGGGAACACTGAAGCTTTCTTT
many	TRBV7-9	TRBJ2-2	.	CASSLAPGTPGELFF	TGTGCCAGCAGCTTAGCGCCTGGAACGCCCGGGGAGCTGTTTTTT
.	TRBV7-6	TRBJ2-5	TRBD2	CASSFGLAAKETQYF	TGTGCCAGCAGCTTCGGACTAGCGGCTAAAGAGACCCAGTACTTC
.	TRBV7-9	TRBJ2-7	.	CASSFQGAYEQYF	TGTGCCAGTAGTTTTCAGGGCGCCTACGAGCAGTACTTC
many	TRBV24-1	TRBJ2-7	TRBD1	CATSDRHRQGDFYEQYF	TGTGCCACCAGTGATCGACACCGACAGGGGGATTTCTACGAGCAGTACTTC
once	TRBV25-1	TRBJ2-5	TRBD2	CASSEFSGRETQYF	TGTGCCAGCAGTGAATTTAGCGGGAGGGAGACCCAGTACTTC
few	TRBV28	TRBJ2-5	.	CASSFVGGPQETQYF	TGTGCCAGCAGTTTCGTGGGGGGGCCGCAAGAGACCCAGTACTTC
.	TRBV20-1	TRBJ2-5	.	CSTSKPSGRQETQYF	TGCAGTACTAGTAAGCCCAGCGGAAGGCAAGAGACCCAGTACTTC
.	TRBV12-3/TRBV12-4	TRBJ2-5	TRBD2	CASSFVAGAETQYF	TGTGCCAGCAGTTTTGTGGCGGGAGCTGAGACCCAGTACTTC
few	TRBV7-9	TRBJ2-7	TRBD1	CASSFGYRGSSSYEQYF	TGTGCCAGCAGCTTCGGGTACAGGGGCTCGTCCTCCTACGAGCAGTACTTC